The 28 T cell receptor beta chains below all came from one sample that was sequenced in a study of sequential checkpoint blockade in melanoma. Regarding treatment: randomized to nivolumab then ipilimumab (arm A) or the reverse (arm B). Here immunoSEQ multiplex PCR was the method, and the copy in TCRdb shows in-frame clones only, minus some. The table has 15,000 to 20,000 clones, roughly 74% seen once; the top ten hold roughly 33%. The sample consisted of CD8+ T cells sorted from blood (inferred from file names), taken from a patient given nivolumab and ipilimumab in sequence. These receptors came from a human donor with melanoma.

CDR3 region: CASSAGQGKETQYF. CDR3 sequence (DNA): TGCGCCAGCAGTGCGGGACAGGGAAAAGAGACCCAGTACTTC. J is TRBJ2-5 and V is TRBV5-1; 9 bases agree with TRBD1. From germline, CDR1 is SGHRS and CDR2 YFSETQ. The V gene end was trimmed by 5 bases and the J gene end by 3 bases; junction bases not matched to a gene: 5. This CDR3 is built from 14 residues.

The chain carries TRBV7-6 and TRBJ2-1; possibly TRBD1 for D (5 bases). CDR3 length: 14 amino acids. V lost 6 bases and J lost 1, with 10 bases in between. CDR1 SGHVS and CDR2 FNYEAQ come from the germline V gene. The CDR3: CASSYDSSYNEQFF. The CDR3 bases are TGTGCCAGCAGTTACGACAGTTCCTACAATGAGCAGTTCTTC.

This chain joins TRBV6-5 and TRBJ1-1; 8 bases map to TRBD1. Germline V lookup: CDR1 MNHEY, CDR2 SVGAGI. V lost 6 bases, J lost 4 bases, and 7 bases stayed unmatched. The CDR3 spans 14 residues. This CDR3 is CASRLQGGGTEAFF. The CDR3 coding sequence is TGTGCCAGCAGATTACAGGGGGGCGGCACTGAAGCTTTCTTT.

The chain combines TRBV27 with TRBJ2-7; 8 nucleotides align to TRBD2. V lost 2 bases, J lost 0 bases, and 0 bases stayed unmatched. The CDR3 is made up of 14 amino acids. Germline CDR1 and CDR2: MNHEY and SMNVEV (reference sequence). CDR3 loop: CASSLSGSSYEQYF. CDR3 coding DNA: TGTGCCAGCAGTTTAAGCGGGAGCTCCTACGAGCAGTACTTC.

A single count supports this clone. The V gene is TRBV4-1, the J gene TRBJ2-7; 10 bases map to TRBD2. Trimming cost V 0 bases and J 9 bases; bases outside gene matches: 14. CDR1 MGHRA and CDR2 YSYEKL come from the germline V gene. The CDR3 contains 17 residues. The CDR3 loop reads CASSQDSTWSGGAGQYF. The CDR3, as DNA: TGCGCCAGCAGCCAAGATAGTACGTGGAGCGGGGGGGCTGGGCAGTACTTC.

The chain employs TRBV5-6 and TRBJ2-1; D gene uncertain. Germline assignment: CDR1 SGHDT and CDR2 YYEEEE. The CDR3 extends over 12 amino acids. V gave up 1 base and J gave up 6 bases, with 5 bases separating them. CDR3 bases: TGTGCCAGCAGCTTGACGGGCAATGAGCAGTTCTTC. Amino acid sequence: CASSLTGNEQFF.

J is TRBJ1-1 and V is TRBV11-2, with 7 bases aligning to TRBD1. Looked up from germline, CDR1 is SGHAT and CDR2 is FQNNGV. CDR3 length: 14 amino acids. Losses at the gene ends were 6 bases for V and 5 bases for J; bases not matched to a gene: 9. In nucleotides, the CDR3 is TGTGCCAGCAGTGACAGGGTAGAATTTACTGAAGCTTTCTTT. Translated: CASSDRVEFTEAFF.

The genes are TRBV7-6 and TRBJ2-2; D gene ambiguous. Between the trimmed V and J ends, which lost 5 bases and 3 bases, there was a span of 7 bases. The length of the CDR3 is 13 residues. The germline CDR1 and CDR2 sequences are SGHVS and FNYEAQ. CDR3 loop: CASSTADTGELFF. DNA of the CDR3: TGTGCCAGCAGCACCGCAGACACCGGGGAGCTGTTTTTT.

The sample holds a few counts of this clone. The V and J genes are TRBV28 and TRBJ1-5; 7 positions agree with TRBD1. V was pared by 8 bases and J by 4 bases, with 2 bases of the junction left unmatched. CDR3 length equals 12 residues. Germline assignment: CDR1 MDHEN and CDR2 SYDVKM. The CDR3 here is CASRDRNQPQHF. CDR3 nucleotide sequence: TGTGCCAGCCGGGACAGAAATCAGCCCCAGCATTTT. Complete variable domain (other parts from reference TRBV28 and TRBJ1-5): DVKVTQSSRYLVKRTGEKVFLECVQDMDHENMFWYRQDPGLGLRLIYFSYDVKMKEKGDIPEGYSVSREKKERFSLILESASTNQTSMYLCASRDRNQPQHFGDGTRLSIL.

This clone was seen only a few times. CDR3 sequence reads: CASSYATGSSYEQYF. CDR3 nucleotides: TGTGCCAGCAGTTACGCGACAGGGAGCTCCTACGAGCAGTACTTC. The gene calls are TRBV6-5 and TRBJ2-7; 7 bases line up with TRBD1. CDR3 length equals 15 residues. The junction had 4 bases not matched to a gene; V was cut back by 2 bases and J by 0 bases. The germline CDR1 and CDR2 sequences are MNHEY and SVGAGI.

The chain uses TRBV4-3 and TRBJ1-6; perhaps TRBD1 as D (5 bases). The CDR3 loop spans 14 amino acids. The germline CDR1 and CDR2 sequences are LGHNA and YSLEER. The V and J ends lost 3 bases and 7 bases respectively, with 10 bases between them. CDR3 nucleotide sequence: TGCGCCAGCAGCCAGGGACTCCAAAATTCACCCCTCCACTTT. Translated, it gives CASSQGLQNSPLHF.

The CDR3 nucleotides are TGCGCCAGCAGCCAACCAGGGACTAGGGATGAGCAGTTCTTC. Encoded protein: CASSQPGTRDEQFF. The J gene is TRBJ2-1, the V gene TRBV4-3; TRBD2 matches 8 bases. CDR3 length: 14 residues. Germline CDR1 and CDR2: LGHNA and YSLEER. The J segment lost 8 bases and the V segment lost 2 bases, leaving 5 bases of the junction unmatched.

The rearrangement uses TRBV9 and TRBJ2-1, with D perhaps TRBD2 (7 bases). Trimming pared 5 bases from V and 5 bases from J, leaving 17 bases between. The CDR3 runs to 15 residues. The germline CDR1 and CDR2 sequences are SGDLS and YYNGEE. CDR3 nucleotide sequence: TGTGCCAGCAGTTTAGGAGGGGGAGGGCACAATGAGCAGTTCTTC. Translation gives CASSLGGGGHNEQFF.

This chain joins TRBV5-1 and TRBJ2-3, with 12 bases identical to TRBD1. CDR1 is SGHRS, CDR2 YFSETQ, per germline. There are 15 residues in the CDR3. The V segment lost 5 bases and the J segment 6 bases; nucleotides outside the gene matches: 7. The CDR3 bases are TGCGCCAGCAGGATCGGGGACAGGGGGCTTGATACGCAGTATTTT. Residues: CASRIGDRGLDTQYF.

The chain employs TRBV6-4 and TRBJ2-1; D unclear. CDR3 length: 15 amino acids. V lost 0 bases and J lost 5, with 11 bases in between. Germline CDR1 MRHNA, CDR2 SNTAGT. As DNA, the CDR3 is TGTGCCAGCAGTGACTCCCCTGACTCAAACAATGAGCAGTTCTTC. This gives the protein CASSDSPDSNNEQFF.

Relative to its sample, this clone is medium-sized (0.01 to 0.1%). This chain connects TRBV5-6 to TRBJ2-1, with a weak D call TRBD2 (6 bases). The ends were cut back, 3 bases at V and 7 bases at J, with 14 bases in the middle. Germline V gene lookup returns CDR1 SGHDT and CDR2 YYEEEE. The CDR3 covers 14 residues. The CDR3 DNA sequence: TGTGCCAGCAGCTGGGGGGAGGCTAGGAATGAGCAGTTCTTC. Its protein is CASSWGEARNEQFF.

This chain joins TRBV7-9 and TRBJ1-1; perhaps TRBD1 as D (6 bases). Germline lookup yields CDR1 SEHNR and CDR2 FQNEAQ (reference sequence). Trimming took off 8 bases at V and 11 bases at J, with 21 bases between the two ends. The CDR3 runs to 13 residues. CDR3 sequence (DNA): TGTGCCAGCCTTTTCCTTACTACAGGGATCGCTTTCTTT. Translated, it gives CASLFLTTGIAFF.

The V call is TRBV19, the J call TRBJ1-5; 9 bases are a match to TRBD1. The germline V gene encodes CDR1 LNHDA and CDR2 SQIVND (reference sequence). Losses at the gene ends were 3 bases for V and 0 bases for J; bases not matched to a gene: 12. This CDR3 contains 19 residues. The CDR3 protein is CASSMQPDRGVYSNQPQHF. CDR3 coding DNA: TGTGCCAGTAGTATGCAACCGGACAGGGGAGTTTATAGCAATCAGCCCCAGCATTTT.

This clone appeared a few times. J is TRBJ2-7 and V is TRBV5-6; 8 bases are shared with TRBD1. The CDR3 spans 15 residues. In germline, CDR1 is SGHDT, CDR2 YYEEEE. V lost 4 bases to trimming and J lost 5 bases; unmatched junction nucleotides: 11. As DNA, the CDR3 is TGTGCCAGCAGCCGACCCTGGACAGGGAGCCACGAGCAGTACTTC. Its protein product is CASSRPWTGSHEQYF.

CDR3 DNA sequence: TGTGCCAGCAGTTCCGGGACAAATTACCAAGAGACCCAGTACTTC. Translation gives CASSSGTNYQETQYF. The chain has TRBV27 and TRBJ2-5; tentative D call: TRBD1 (6 bases). Germline values: CDR1 MNHEY, CDR2 SMNVEV (reference sequence). Trimming took 4 bases from V and 0 from J, leaving 12 bases between them. The CDR3 runs to 15 residues.

This CDR3 is CASRISGGASGELFF. The DNA for the CDR3 is TGTGCCAGCAGGATTTCGGGGGGCGCGTCCGGGGAGCTGTTTTTT. The V call is TRBV28, the J call TRBJ2-2, with D perhaps matching TRBD2 (7 bases). Germline lookup yields CDR1 MDHEN and CDR2 SYDVKM. The CDR3 contains 15 residues. V was clipped by 6 bases and J by 6 bases, with 17 bases between them.

V is TRBV30 and J is TRBJ2-2; 12 nucleotides agree with TRBD2. CDR1 and CDR2 from the germline V gene are GTSNPN and SVGIG (reference sequence). The J segment lost 3 bases and the V segment lost 1 base, leaving 0 bases of the junction unmatched. The CDR3 spans 15 residues. In nucleotides, the CDR3 is TGTGCCTGGAGTGGACTAGCGGGGGACACCGGGGAGCTGTTTTTT. It encodes CAWSGLAGDTGELFF.

This clone has just one count. The chain links TRBV7-9 to TRBJ2-2, with unresolved D. Trimming took 3 bases from V and 0 from J, leaving 11 bases between them. This CDR3 has 16 amino acids. The germline V gene has CDR1 SEHNR and CDR2 FQNEAQ (reference sequence). The CDR3 here is CASSLESITNTGELFF. The CDR3 DNA reads TGTGCCAGCAGCTTGGAGTCTATAACGAACACCGGGGAGCTGTTTTTT.

The chain has TRBV7-9 and TRBJ1-1, with 11 positions matching TRBD1. V shed 7 bases, J shed 1 base, and the junction held 5 bases outside the gene matches. Germline CDR1 and CDR2: SEHNR and FQNEAQ (reference sequence). The CDR3 sequence is 15 residues long. CDR3 region: CASIPDRGPNTEAFF. In DNA form, the CDR3 reads TGTGCCAGCATTCCGGACAGGGGGCCGAACACTGAAGCTTTCTTT.

This clone was seen just once. V and J are TRBV15 and TRBJ2-6; tentatively, D is TRBD2 (5 bases). The CDR3 is 17 residues long. The germline V gene has CDR1 LNHNV and CDR2 YYDKDF (reference sequence). The ends were cut back, 3 bases at V and 0 bases at J, with 12 bases in the middle. CDR3 DNA sequence: TGTGCCACCAGCAGTCCGGGGTCCTACTCTGGGGCCAACGTCCTGACTTTC. Its protein product is CATSSPGSYSGANVLTF.

This clone was seen a handful of times. The chain combines TRBV7-9 with TRBJ2-7; 9 bases match TRBD2. Germline CDR1 SEHNR, CDR2 FQNEAQ (reference sequence). The CDR3 contains 14 residues. V was pared by 4 bases and J by 2 bases, with 3 bases of the junction left unmatched. CDR3 sequence: CASSSAGGTYEQYF. CDR3 DNA: TGTGCCAGCAGCTCAGCGGGAGGAACCTACGAGCAGTACTTC.

V and J are TRBV27 and TRBJ1-1; no firm D call. The germline CDR1 and CDR2 sequences are MNHEY and SMNVEV (reference sequence). CDR3 length equals 14 residues. V was pared by 8 bases and J by 3 bases, with 16 bases between. The DNA of the CDR3 is TGTGCCAGCGGGCGGGGAGGATTGGACACTGAAGCTTTCTTT. Protein: CASGRGGLDTEAFF.

As DNA, the CDR3 is TGTGCCAGCAGCGGGAGGGACTTCCATGGCGAGCAGTACTTC. This translates into CASSGRDFHGEQYF. The rearrangement joins TRBV5-4 to TRBJ2-5, with TRBD2 matching over 7 bases. The DNA end favors TRBJ2-7, so the J call may be wrong. This CDR3 spans 14 amino acids. From germline, CDR1 is SGHNT and CDR2 YYREEE (reference sequence).